This T cell receptor beta chain stems from a study of blood T cell repertoires in COVID-19. Sequencing was performed with immunoSEQ multiplex PCR; in TCRdb, only in-frame clones are kept and a portion is missing. The profile shows about 130,000 clones, about 79% of them singletons. The sequence was collected from a woman between 45 and 60 years old with acute or convalescent COVID-19. Sequencing was done on a sample of peripheral blood.

The chain's CDR3 is CASSPRVDGYTF. CDR3 nucleotides: TGTGCCAGTAGTCCCAGGGTGGATGGCTACACCTTC. The gene calls are TRBV19 and TRBJ1-2, with a tentative D call TRBD1 (5 bases). CDR1 and CDR2 from the germline V gene are LNHDA and SQIVND (reference sequence). The CDR3 consists of 12 residues. The V end was cut by 5 bases, the J end by 6 bases, with 10 bases between.